Below, one T cell receptor (beta chain) is given with its context. This clonotype was observed at least ten times. It lacks a known antigen. Qualities for individual bases were not recorded, and no much larger clone is one base off. The TCR beta CDR3 regions were amplified from the RNA transcripts. The TCR CDR3 was subjected to a first round of RT-PCR using the HTBI primer set and the Qiagen OneStep RT-PCR kit. A second multiplex PCR round built the libraries, followed by size selection and purification. Paired-end sequencing of the libraries was performed with 100 bp reads on an Illumina HiSeq2000. In the original analysis: SOAPnuke was used to process the raw data, throwing out any read that contained adapters or uncalled bases, had a mean Phred below 15, or lacked an exact constant-primer or identifier match. High-quality paired reads were merged using COPE v1.2.5, and each unique nucleotide sequence was defined as a clonotype. MiTCR v1.1 was used to align clonotypes to the IMGT TRBV, TRBD and TRBJ reference segments. The analysis included only V-J combinations with a frequency above 0.0001, which together covered more than 99% of the repertoires. The TCS score was defined as the ratio of F50 (clonal expansion) to E x V (chaos), calculated using BLOSUM62-based TCRdist between CDR3 peptides within each V-J. Welch's t-statistics and random forest reduced fewer than 550 V-J features to some 14, which were used in a naive Bayes classifier (R e1071). TCRdb reprocessing: public reads trimmed at Q25 with fastp, clones called with MiXCR, in-frame beta chains kept. For every CDR3 protein sequence, its rows merge into one entry that carries the most common genes and DNA. The V and J calls were determined by TCRdb, not by the authors. Here the sample has approximately 330,000 distinct CDR3 sequences; roughly 13% occur a single time. The top ten clonotypes cover 34% of the sample.

The germline V gene provides CDR1 SGHAT and CDR2 FQNNGV. V is clipped by 0 bases and J by 2 bases, and the sequence between their germline boundaries is 5 bases long. From the cysteine up to the phenylalanine, the CDR3 has a length of 13 residues. The retained sequence is limited to the CDR3, 39 bases, with the frame set at the first base. In the ophthalmopathy patients, disease was moderately to severely active, with a Clinical Activity Score of 3 or more, a NOSPECS grade of 4 or more, and a duration of less than 3 months. Patients with uncontrolled infections, other autoimmune diseases, pregnancy or lactation were excluded. Diagnoses relied on clinical symptoms, serum thyroxine and TRAb, thyroid ultrasound and orbital computed tomography. PBMCs were isolated from approximately 10 ml of fresh peripheral blood by Ficoll-Paque density gradient centrifugation. Total RNA was extracted using Trizol reagent, and RNA quality was assessed on an Agilent 2100 Bioanalyzer.

This specimen belongs to a study of T cells in Graves' hyperthyroidism and ophthalmopathy (dated by TCRdb to the late 2010s). Describing the broader study: Peripheral blood samples were taken at the time of initial diagnosis, prior to any treatment. TCR V-J signatures able to tell the groups apart were searched for in a discovery cohort of 100 patients, of whom fewer than 45 had Graves' ophthalmopathy and around 57 had stable Graves' hyperthyroidism. Prospective prediction of ophthalmopathy was tested in an independent validation cohort consisting of 18 to 20 hyperthyroidism patients and 17 patients who later progressed to ophthalmopathy. The 80 to 100 discovery patients were randomly divided into training and test sets at a 7:3 ratio. In about 6 Graves' hyperthyroidism patients, the study also compared T-cell repertoires from thyroid tissue with T-cell repertoires from blood. After blood sampling, hyperthyroidism patients were treated with methimazole at a starting dose of 30 mg daily, and ophthalmopathy patients were treated with high-dose intravenous methylprednisolone. The paper reports TCR Vbeta CDR3 sequencing of about 140 peripheral blood samples: 40 to 45 ophthalmopathy, fewer than 85 hyperthyroidism and 17 progressor patients.

Study-level results and caveats: A model built on a 13 V-J signature distinguished ophthalmopathy from stable hyperthyroidism, reaching roughly 88% sensitivity and 81.08% specificity in cross-validation and 80%/75% in testing. In validation, the model predicted progression to ophthalmopathy with 55% to 71% sensitivity and approximately 72% specificity, a median of 6.5 months before onset. Sample size was not statistically predetermined, and investigators were not blinded to group allocation. Blood samples also contained most of the expanded thyroid clonotypes (frequency above 0.001), which suggests that blood repertoires may reflect thyroid immune responses.

Specimen: blood. The chain uses TRBV11-2 and TRBJ2-7; confidence is insufficient to name the D gene. The receptor was derived from a woman in her thirties or forties with Graves' ophthalmopathy. The DNA sequence follows: TGTGCCAGCAGCTTAGATTCTACCTACGAGCAGTACTTC. The translation is CASSLDSTYEQYF. Where the CDR3 stops, the reference TRBV11-2 and TRBJ2-7 genes take over; the full variable domain is EAGVAQSPRYKIIEKRQSVAFWCNPISGHATLYWYQQILGQGPKLLIQFQNNGVVDDSQLPKDRFSAERLKGVDSTLKIQPAKLEDSAVYLCASSLDSTYEQYFGPGTRLTVT.